This is a list of T cell receptor beta chains from one sample in a study of CD8 T cells in ankylosing spondylitis. TCRdb re-called the 5' RACE reads with MiXCR, one entry per CDR3 protein. The table has fewer than 400,000 distinct CDR3 sequences, roughly 8% seen once; the top ten hold approximately 15%. The sample was blood, either unsorted or a sorted T cell fraction (not recorded which). Receptors originate from a male donor with ankylosing spondylitis. CDR3s include the opening cysteine and the closing phenylalanine or tryptophan. Each record gives: V gene, clone size, D gene, J gene, CDR3 protein, CDR3 DNA. The D gene is left open where the match is weak. A row's size may be missing; if present it is once, few, many or a size class.

TRBV6-1	few	NA	TRBJ2-7	CASSEADGIYEQYF	TGTGCCAGCAGTGAGGCGGACGGAATCTACGAGCAGTACTTC
TRBV28	NA	NA	TRBJ2-5	CANVLETQYF	TGTGCCAACGTCCTTGAGACCCAGTACTTC
TRBV20-1	NA	NA	TRBJ2-7	CSARGGVYEQYF	TGCAGTGCTAGGGGGGGAGTCTACGAGCAGTACTTC
TRBV20-1	NA	NA	TRBJ2-7	CSARRSYEQYF	TGCAGTGCTAGAAGGTCCTACGAGCAGTACTTC
TRBV7-8	NA	NA	TRBJ2-7	CASSQNRAAAEQYF	TGTGCCAGCAGCCAGAACAGGGCCGCTGCCGAGCAGTACTTC
TRBV6-5	many	TRBD2	TRBJ2-1	CASSYAGGRYEQFF	TGTGCCAGCAGTTATGCGGGAGGGAGATATGAGCAGTTCTTC
TRBV29-1	many	TRBD2	TRBJ2-1	CSVAPGLAGGRYNEQFF	TGCAGCGTTGCTCCGGGACTAGCGGGAGGGCGCTACAATGAGCAGTTCTTC
TRBV5-1	many	NA	TRBJ1-1	CASSLMVTDMNTEAFF	TGCGCCAGCAGCTTGATGGTGACGGACATGAACACTGAAGCTTTCTTT
TRBV15	few	NA	TRBJ2-7	CATSRDLGDPGGEAYEQYF	TGTGCCACCAGCAGAGATCTGGGAGATCCCGGAGGGGAAGCCTACGAGCAGTACTTC
TRBV12-3/TRBV12-4	many	NA	TRBJ1-2	CASSGHGGEDYGYTF	TGTGCCAGCAGTGGCCACGGGGGGGAAGACTATGGCTACACCTTC
TRBV7-8	few	NA	TRBJ1-1	CASSSGRSVSTEAFF	TGTGCCAGCAGCTCAGGACGCAGTGTAAGCACTGAAGCTTTCTTT
TRBV3-1	many	NA	TRBJ1-3	CASSQVIGTYGNTIYF	TGTGCCAGCAGCCAAGTCATCGGGACGTATGGAAACACCATATATTTT
TRBV27	few	NA	TRBJ2-7	CASSPLVSVEQYF	TGTGCCAGCAGTCCGCTAGTAAGCGTCGAGCAGTATTTC
TRBV20-1	NA	NA	TRBJ2-1	CSAFRAGRNEQFF	TGCAGTGCTTTTCGCGCGGGGCGGAATGAGCAGTTCTTC
TRBV30	NA	NA	TRBJ1-1	CAWSVGGVNTEAFF	TGTGCCTGGAGTGTTGGGGGCGTGAACACTGAAGCTTTCTTT
TRBV6-2/TRBV6-3	few	NA	TRBJ2-5	CASSSGHPQYF	TGTGCCAGCAGTTCGGGACACCCTCAGTACTTC
TRBV11-2	NA	TRBD2	TRBJ2-5	CASSLVLADGAQYF	TGTGCCAGCAGCTTAGTTCTAGCGGATGGGGCCCAGTACTTC
TRBV6-1	few	TRBD2	TRBJ2-5	CASRRLAEAQETQYF	TGTGCCAGCAGGCGACTAGCGGAGGCTCAAGAGACCCAGTACTTC
TRBV7-2	NA	NA	TRBJ2-1	CASSLSDLVGKFF	TGTGCCAGCAGCTTAAGCGACCTCGTGGGGAAGTTCTTC
TRBV6-1	few	TRBD2	TRBJ2-3	CASSASGPTGDTQYF	TGTGCCAGCAGTGCTAGCGGACCAACCGGGGATACGCAGTATTTT
TRBV5-6	few	TRBD1	TRBJ2-3	CASSYGQGYTDTQYF	TGTGCCAGCAGCTACGGACAGGGATACACAGATACGCAGTATTTT
TRBV4-1	many	NA	TRBJ1-5	CASSQGVGSGNQPQHF	TGCGCCAGCAGCCAAGGTGTGGGGTCGGGCAATCAGCCCCAGCATTTT
TRBV6-1	few	NA	TRBJ2-3	CASSGDRSTDTQYF	TGTGCCAGCAGTGGGGACCGAAGCACAGATACGCAGTATTTT
TRBV12-3/TRBV12-4	NA	NA	TRBJ1-4	CASTEGPPYNEKLFF	TGTGCCAGCACTGAGGGCCCGCCCTACAATGAAAAACTGTTTTTT
TRBV4-1	few	NA	TRBJ2-7	CASSRKWETSHEQYF	TGCGCCAGCAGCCGGAAATGGGAAACTAGCCACGAGCAGTACTTC
TRBV27	NA	NA	TRBJ2-5	CATGNQETQYF	TGTGCCACCGGGAACCAAGAGACCCAGTACTTC
TRBV20-1	many	TRBD2	TRBJ2-3	CSAMGPASGRISTDTQYF	TGCAGTGCTATGGGTCCGGCTAGCGGGAGGATAAGCACAGATACGCAGTATTTT
TRBV29-1	few	NA	TRBJ2-2	CSVEWTARGELFF	TGCAGCGTTGAATGGACCGCCCGGGGGGAGCTGTTTTTT
TRBV28	few	TRBD1	TRBJ2-7	CASSGTALPYEQYF	TGTGCCAGCTCTGGGACAGCCCTGCCCTACGAGCAGTACTTC
TRBV11-3	many	NA	TRBJ2-1	CASSSLASSDEQFF	TGTGCCAGCAGCTCCTTAGCCTCCTCGGATGAGCAGTTCTTC
TRBV6-6	NA	NA	TRBJ2-1	CASSYGDYNEQFF	TGTGCCAGCAGTTACGGCGATTACAATGAGCAGTTCTTC
TRBV11-2	NA	TRBD1	TRBJ2-5	CASSLGGTDGETQYF	TGTGCCAGCAGCTTAGGTGGGACAGATGGAGAGACCCAGTACTTC
TRBV3-1	NA	NA	TRBJ1-1	CASSQDRTVMNTEAFF	TGTGCCAGCAGCCAAGATCGAACGGTAATGAACACTGAAGCTTTCTTT
TRBV11-3	NA	NA	TRBJ1-1	CASSLDDSTEAFF	TGTGCCAGCAGCTTAGACGACAGTACTGAAGCTTTCTTT
TRBV20-1	many	NA	TRBJ2-1	CSARDSGVSYNEQFF	TGCAGTGCTAGAGATTCGGGGGTGTCCTACAATGAGCAGTTCTTC
TRBV29-1	NA	TRBD1	TRBJ1-3	CSAAGTGYGNTIYF	TGCAGCGCTGCTGGGACAGGCTATGGAAACACCATATATTTT
TRBV5-1	few	NA	TRBJ2-7	CASRDPSGGYEQYF	TGCGCCAGCAGGGACCCAAGCGGAGGCTACGAGCAGTACTTC
TRBV19	few	NA	TRBJ1-2	CASRDRFYGYTF	TGTGCCAGTAGAGACCGATTCTATGGCTACACCTTC
TRBV29-1	many	TRBD1	TRBJ2-5	CSVGLGTGGETQYF	TGCAGCGTTGGCCTTGGGACAGGGGGAGAGACCCAGTACTTC
TRBV20-1	NA	NA	TRBJ2-3	CSARALGRTDTQYF	TGCAGTGCTAGAGCCTTGGGACGCACAGATACGCAGTATTTT
TRBV6-5	NA	TRBD1	TRBJ1-4	CASSYSDRGNEKLFF	TGTGCCAGCAGTTACTCGGACAGGGGTAATGAAAAACTGTTTTTT
TRBV5-1	many	NA	TRBJ2-2	CASSLALSPNTGELFF	TGCGCCAGCAGCTTGGCGCTTAGCCCTAACACCGGGGAGCTGTTTTTT
TRBV3-1	many	TRBD1	TRBJ2-4	CASTHRQGVTKNIQYF	TGTGCCAGCACCCACCGACAGGGGGTAACCAAAAACATTCAGTACTTC
TRBV20-1	NA	TRBD1	TRBJ2-3	CSASQGIGTDTQYF	TGCAGTGCGTCACAGGGGATCGGCACAGATACGCAGTATTTT
TRBV6-1	NA	NA	TRBJ1-1	CAVSPRRMNTEAFF	TGTGCCGTCTCCCCTCGTCGTATGAACACTGAAGCTTTCTTT
TRBV12-3/TRBV12-4	many	TRBD1	TRBJ1-4	CASSLYRGAEKLFF	TGTGCCAGCAGTTTGTACAGGGGGGCGGAAAAACTGTTTTTT
TRBV4-2	NA	NA	TRBJ1-1	CASSHYRGPGDTEAFF	TGTGCCAGCAGCCATTACCGGGGGCCGGGGGACACTGAAGCTTTCTTT
TRBV23-1	NA	NA	TRBJ2-5	CASSQYSPGQGQETQYF	TGCGCCAGCAGTCAGTATTCGCCGGGCCAAGGACAGGAGACCCAGTACTTC
TRBV7-2	few	TRBD2	TRBJ2-7	CASSSGSGAYEQYF	TGTGCCAGCAGCTCCGGGAGCGGGGCCTACGAGCAGTACTTC
TRBV20-1	few	NA	TRBJ2-5	CSARGQLQETQYF	TGCAGTGCTCGTGGACAGCTTCAAGAGACCCAGTACTTC
TRBV6-1	NA	NA	TRBJ1-1	CASSDPLGDPNTEAFF	TGTGCCAGCAGTGACCCGCTAGGTGACCCGAACACTGAAGCTTTCTTT
TRBV30	few	NA	TRBJ2-1	CAWRASSYNEQFF	TGTGCCTGGAGGGCCAGCTCCTACAATGAGCAGTTCTTC
TRBV5-1	NA	TRBD2	TRBJ2-3	CASSLGLAGRIDTQYF	TGCGCCAGCAGCTTGGGGCTAGCGGGAAGAATAGATACGCAGTATTTT
TRBV5-1	NA	TRBD2	TRBJ2-2	CASSLDLAETGELFF	TGCGCCAGCAGCTTGGATCTAGCGGAAACCGGGGAGCTGTTTTTT